A single sample gave rise to the 18 T cell receptor beta chains below, sequenced in a study of T cell responses to AZD1222 COVID-19 vaccine (dated by TCRdb to the early 2020s). The library relied on the immunoSEQ multiplex PCR assay. In TCRdb, the immuneACCESS table is reduced to in-frame sequences with V and J assigned. These tables do not hold every clone; where another copy was compared, an unresolved V gene accounts for under half, and the others remain unexplained. The sample data list 150,000 or so clones, and approximately 94% of these were observed just once. The ten top clones hold around 1.9% of the sample. The sample's time point, from its label and the paper: baseline before first vaccination. The material was peripheral blood, obtained on day 0 of AZD1222 vaccination. Source of these receptors: an adult in good health.

This chain links TRBV27 with TRBJ2-1; 11 positions agree with TRBD2. The CDR3 is made up of 15 amino acids. The germline CDR1 and CDR2 sequences are MNHEY and SMNVEV (reference sequence). Trimming removed 8 bases from V and 6 bases from J; junction bases left unmatched: 9. The CDR3 DNA is TGTGCCAGCGGTCCTTTAGCGGGAGGGGGCAATGAGCAGTTCTTC. Its protein product is CASGPLAGGGNEQFF.

This clone was seen only once. V is TRBV19 and J is TRBJ2-7, with D perhaps matching TRBD2 (5 bases). Germline V gene sequence: CDR1 LNHDA, CDR2 SQIVND (reference sequence). This CDR3 spans 14 amino acids. V gave up 2 bases and J gave up 0 bases, with 8 bases separating them. The CDR3, as DNA: TGTGCCAGTAGTATACCCGGGAACTCCTACGAGCAGTACTTC. Its translation: CASSIPGNSYEQYF.

This clone was seen only a few times. The V gene is TRBV11-2, the J gene TRBJ2-7; a weak D match, TRBD1 (6 bases). The length of the CDR3 is 14 residues. The germline gives CDR1 SGHAT, CDR2 FQNNGV. V lost 5 bases and J 6 bases, leaving 17 bases between the germline ends. The CDR3 here is CASSPDRPPREQYF. CDR3 bases: TGTGCCAGCAGCCCAGACAGGCCCCCTCGCGAGCAGTACTTC.

The chain is built from TRBV7-8 and TRBJ1-2; D call uncertain. Trimming removed 1 base at V and 2 bases at J, with 5 bases between. The length of the CDR3 is 13 residues. Germline CDR1 reads SGHVS; CDR2 reads FQNEAQ. The CDR3 here is CASSLGGNYGYTF. The CDR3 region has the DNA TGTGCCAGCAGCTTAGGGGGAAACTATGGCTACACCTTC.

This sequence joins TRBV6-2 or TRBV6-3 and TRBJ2-7; 8 bases fit TRBD1. The CDR3 length is 15 residues. V lost 4 bases, J lost 2 bases, and 7 bases stayed unmatched. Per germline, CDR1 MNHEY and CDR2 SVGEGT. The CDR3 nucleotides are TGTGCCAGCAGTTCAGGTCAGGGGGCAACCTACGAGCAGTACTTC. Protein sequence: CASSSGQGATYEQYF.

The chain has TRBV10-3 and TRBJ1-1, with TRBD1 identical over 7 bases. CDR1 is ENHRY, CDR2 SYGVKD, per germline. Trimming removed 8 bases from V and 1 base from J; junction bases left unmatched: 4. The CDR3 totals 13 residues. This CDR3 reads CAIQNRGNTEAFF. The CDR3 DNA reads as TGTGCCATCCAAAACAGGGGGAACACTGAAGCTTTCTTT.

This chain uses TRBV5-1 with TRBJ2-1; 8 nucleotides align to TRBD2. Germline V gene data show CDR1 as SGHRS and CDR2 as YFSETQ. The CDR3 loop spans 18 amino acids. V dropped 0 bases and J dropped 2; count of bases not matched to a gene: 10. CDR3 sequence reads: CASSLAPGLGGAYNEQFF. In DNA form, the CDR3 reads TGCGCCAGCAGCTTGGCTCCGGGACTAGGAGGGGCCTACAATGAGCAGTTCTTC.

This clone appeared a single time. This chain joins TRBV5-4 and TRBJ2-2; TRBD2 matches at 7 bases. CDR1 SGHNT and CDR2 YYREEE come from the germline V gene (reference sequence). V shed 2 bases and J 4 bases; nucleotides not matched to a gene: 2. The length of the CDR3 is 14 residues. DNA for the CDR3: TGTGCCAGCAGCTTCGGCGGGGGCACCGGGGAGCTGTTTTTT. This sequence encodes CASSFGGGTGELFF.

The chain joins TRBV7-9 to TRBJ1-1; no firm D call. Deletions cut 2 bases from V and 7 bases from J, with 8 bases between. CDR3 length: 12 amino acids. Germline assignment: CDR1 SEHNR and CDR2 FQNEAQ (reference sequence). The CDR3 loop reads CASSLSRVEAFF. The CDR3 bases are TGTGCCAGCAGCTTATCACGAGTTGAAGCTTTCTTT.

The V call is TRBV5-1, the J call TRBJ1-1; D gene uncertain. Trimming cost V 4 bases and J 1 base, with 17 bases left between them. Germline lookup yields CDR1 SGHRS and CDR2 YFSETQ. This CDR3 comprises 16 residues. The CDR3 DNA reads TGCGCCAGCAGCGCGGTTCCGGGAACCGGGAACACTGAAGCTTTCTTT. Translating gives CASSAVPGTGNTEAFF. Using reference TRBV5-1 and TRBJ1-1 for the parts outside the CDR3, the full variable domain is KAGVTQTPRYLIKTRGQQVTLSCSPISGHRSVSWYQQTPGQGLQFLFEYFSETQRNKGNFPGRFSGRQFSNSRSEMNVSTLELGDSALYLCASSAVPGTGNTEAFFGQGTRLTVV.

The gene calls are TRBV7-2 and TRBJ2-1; unclear D gene. This CDR3 is built from 11 residues. The germline gives CDR1 SGHTA, CDR2 FQGNSA. The germline V and J ends were trimmed by 5 bases and 10 bases, with 9 bases remaining between them. CDR3 amino acids: CASSDAPEQFF. As DNA, the CDR3 is TGTGCCAGCAGCGATGCGCCGGAGCAGTTCTTC.

The chain links TRBV5-4 to TRBJ1-1; D gene uncertain. V was pared by 5 bases and J by 3 bases, with 14 bases between. The V gene's germline CDR1 is SGHNT and CDR2 YYREEE (reference sequence). The CDR3 covers 14 residues. The CDR3 nucleotides read TGTGCCAGCAGTGCACAGCCCTTAGACACTGAAGCTTTCTTT. This codes for CASSAQPLDTEAFF.

CDR3 residues: CSVGRTGGWTEAFF. The CDR3 DNA reads TGCAGCGTCGGCCGGACAGGGGGATGGACTGAAGCTTTCTTT. The chain recombines TRBV29-1 with TRBJ1-1; 10 bases align to TRBD1. V shed 6 bases, J shed 5 bases, and the junction held 9 bases outside the gene matches. The CDR3 spans 14 residues. Germline V gene sequence: CDR1 SQVTM, CDR2 ANQGSEA. Drawing the rest from reference TRBV29-1 and TRBJ1-1, the complete variable domain is SAVISQKPSRDICQRGTSLTIQCQVDSQVTMMFWYRQQPGQSLTLIATANQGSEATYESGFVIDKFPISRPNLTFSTLTVSNMSPEDSSIYLCSVGRTGGWTEAFFGQGTRLTVV.

The J gene is TRBJ1-1, the V gene TRBV2; TRBD1 matches at 8 bases. Germline V gene data show CDR1 as SNHLY and CDR2 as FYNNEI. The CDR3 length is 14 residues. Trimming took 6 bases from V and 1 from J; bases not matched to a gene: 4. The CDR3 nucleotides read TGTGCCAGCAGCTACCAGGGGGCGAACACTGAAGCTTTCTTT. Its protein is CASSYQGANTEAFF.

The gene calls are TRBV5-4 and TRBJ2-2; 7 bases map to TRBD1. This CDR3 is 15 amino acids long. CDR1 is SGHNT and CDR2 is YYREEE in the germline V gene (reference sequence). With V trimmed by 3 bases and J by 0 bases, 2 bases remained unmatched. The CDR3 loop reads CASSSGQTNTGELFF. CDR3 DNA: TGTGCCAGCAGCTCGGGACAGACGAACACCGGGGAGCTGTTTTTT.

The chain has TRBV20-1 and TRBJ1-2; 7 bases map to TRBD1. J was trimmed by 3 bases and V by 3 bases; bases with no gene match: 13. Germline CDR1 and CDR2: DFQATT and SNEGSKA (reference sequence). The CDR3 extends over 16 amino acids. CDR3 coding DNA: TGCAGTGCTAGTCCCCAGCAGGGGGTAGGGGACTATGGCTACACCTTC. Encoded protein: CSASPQQGVGDYGYTF.

The V and J genes are TRBV5-5 and TRBJ2-3; no clear D. This CDR3 is built from 13 residues. The germline V and J ends were trimmed by 5 bases and 13 bases, with 20 bases remaining between them. The germline V gene has CDR1 SGHKS and CDR2 YYEKEE (reference sequence). CDR3 sequence (DNA): TGTGCCAGCAGACACTACATCGGTCCCGTGGAGTATTTT. This sequence encodes CASRHYIGPVEYF.

The chain has TRBV11-2 and TRBJ2-1; TRBD1 matches 8 bases. The CDR3 consists of 15 residues. After removal of 8 bases from V and 15 bases from J, the junction contained 21 bases not matched to a gene. Per germline, CDR1 SGHAT and CDR2 FQNNGV. The CDR3 reads CASQGPTGEGLLRFF. In nucleotides, the CDR3 is TGTGCCAGCCAAGGACCGACAGGGGAAGGATTGTTGCGGTTCTTC.